These 13 T cell receptor beta chains were all obtained from the same sample, sequenced in a study of blood T cell repertoires in COVID-19. Repertoires were generated with immunoSEQ multiplex PCR, while TCRdb's copy carries only in-frame clones and drops some. The sample carries about 76,000 clones, about four fifths recorded once. Sequenced input: peripheral blood. These receptors were collected from a woman aged 55-69 years with acute or convalescent COVID-19.

This clone was found once. The chain employs TRBV5-1 and TRBJ1-1; the match to TRBD1 covers 9 bases. Losses at the gene ends were 0 bases for V and 4 bases for J; bases not matched to a gene: 7. The CDR3 has 16 residues. Germline CDR1 reads SGHRS; CDR2 reads YFSETQ. The CDR3 DNA reads as TGCGCCAGCAGCTTGGAACAGGGGGCCAGGTTCACTGAAGCTTTCTTT. Protein sequence: CASSLEQGARFTEAFF.

The chain joins TRBV7-9 to TRBJ1-2; 7 nucleotides line up with TRBD1. CDR1 is SEHNR, CDR2 FQNEAQ, per germline (reference sequence). The V and J ends lost 4 bases and 1 base, in that order; junction bases with no gene match: 18. This CDR3 region has 19 residues. The CDR3 reads CASSSRVDLGQENNYGYTF. The CDR3 nucleotides read TGTGCCAGCAGCTCTCGCGTAGATCTCGGACAGGAGAATAACTATGGCTACACCTTC.

This clone appeared a single time. The genes are TRBV7-9 and TRBJ1-6; 7 nucleotides align to TRBD1. V gave up 5 bases and J gave up 5 bases; unmatched junction bases: 12. In germline, CDR1 is SEHNR, CDR2 FQNEAQ (reference sequence). CDR3 length: 17 amino acids. Here the CDR3 reads CASSLLTGTINNSPLHF. As DNA, the CDR3 is TGTGCCAGCAGCCTGCTGACAGGGACCATCAATAATTCACCCCTCCACTTT.

The chain is built from TRBV9 and TRBJ2-7, with TRBD1 matching 11 bases. Trimming removed 4 bases from V and 3 bases from J; junction bases left unmatched: 6. CDR3 length equals 15 residues. Germline V gene lookup returns CDR1 SGDLS and CDR2 YYNGEE. CDR3 in DNA: TGTGCCAGCAGCCCGTCCGGGACAGGGGGCTACGAGCAGTACTTC. It encodes CASSPSGTGGYEQYF. Full variable domain (outside the CDR3, taken from reference TRBV9 and TRBJ2-7): DSGVTQTPKHLITATGQRVTLRCSPRSGDLSVYWYQQSLDQGLQFLIQYYNGEERAKGNILERFSAQQFPDLHSELNLSSLELGDSALYFCASSPSGTGGYEQYFGPGTRLTVT.

The genes are TRBV3-1 (or the pseudogene TRBV3-2) and TRBJ1-2; 7 nucleotides align to TRBD1. Germline V gene data show CDR1 as LGHDT and CDR2 as YNNKEL (reference sequence). With V trimmed by 2 bases and J by 4 bases, 7 bases remained unmatched. This CDR3 comprises 15 residues. The CDR3, as DNA: TGTGCCAGCAGCCAATCCCGACAGGGTTCCTATGGCTACACCTTC. This translates into CASSQSRQGSYGYTF.

This clone has a single count. V is TRBV10-2 and J is TRBJ1-5; possibly TRBD1 for D (5 bases). V was trimmed by 10 bases and J by 3 bases, leaving 16 bases between them. The CDR3 extends over 14 amino acids. Germline CDR1 reads WSHSY; CDR2 reads SAAADI. CDR3 DNA: TGCGCCATCGCAAGGGGTGGCTCCAATCAGCCCCAGCATTTT. This gives the protein CAIARGGSNQPQHF.

In this sample, this clone is medium-sized (0.01 to 0.1%). The chain links TRBV29-1 to TRBJ1-2; D might be TRBD1 (5 bases). The CDR3 has 14 residues. V dropped 2 bases and J dropped 4 bases, with 14 bases sitting between them. Germline CDR1 and CDR2: SQVTM and ANQGSEA. The CDR3 bases are TGCAGCGTTGAAACCCAGGGAAAGGCCTATGGCTACACCTTC. Translated: CSVETQGKAYGYTF.

The gene calls are TRBV6-2 or TRBV6-3 and TRBJ1-1, with D maybe TRBD1 (5 bases). From germline, CDR1 is MNHEY and CDR2 SVGEGT. V shed 0 bases and J shed 0 bases, with 20 bases lying between them. The CDR3 has 19 amino acids. CDR3 loop: CASSYSVGEASSMNTEAFF. For the CDR3, the DNA is TGTGCCAGCAGTTACTCAGTAGGGGAGGCGAGTTCGATGAACACTGAAGCTTTCTTT.

The chain employs TRBV4-3 and TRBJ1-2, with 9 bases identical to TRBD1. Germline trimming cut 3 bases from V and 8 bases from J; bases unmatched to any gene: 4. The CDR3 consists of 13 residues. In germline, CDR1 is LGHNA, CDR2 YSLEER. The CDR3 loop reads CASSHRTGDGYTF. Here the CDR3 DNA reads TGCGCCAGCAGCCACCGGACAGGGGACGGCTACACCTTC.

The rearrangement uses TRBV4-1 and TRBJ2-7; the D is unclear. Trimming stripped 4 bases from V and 4 bases from J, with 17 bases between. This CDR3 has 15 residues. CDR1 is MGHRA, CDR2 YSYEKL, per germline. The CDR3 nucleotides are TGCGCCAGCAGCCGAGCCCTAACAGCTTATTACGAGCAGTACGTC. It specifies CASSRALTAYYEQYV.

The chain employs TRBV24-1 and TRBJ2-3; 9 nucleotides agree with TRBD2. Germline CDR1 is KGHDR and CDR2 is SFDVKD. V lost 6 bases, J lost 1 base, and 4 bases stayed unmatched. The CDR3 length is 15 residues. The CDR3 region is CATSSGGRGTDTQYF. CDR3 sequence (DNA): TGTGCCACCAGTAGCGGGGGGCGCGGCACAGATACGCAGTATTTT.

J is TRBJ2-7 and V is TRBV5-1; 9 bases agree with TRBD1. This CDR3 has 14 amino acids. The germline gives CDR1 SGHRS, CDR2 YFSETQ. The ends lost 4 bases at V and 5 bases at J; junction bases unmatched: 7. CDR3 region: CASSRGTGTNEQYF. The CDR3, as DNA: TGCGCCAGCAGCAGGGGGACAGGGACCAACGAGCAGTACTTC.

V gene TRBV15 combines with J gene TRBJ2-7, with TRBD2 matching 10 bases. With 2 bases clipped from V and 3 bases from J, the junction kept 4 bases outside the gene matches. This CDR3 has 15 amino acids. Germline CDR1 reads LNHNV; CDR2 reads YYDKDF (reference sequence). Here the CDR3 DNA reads TGTGCCACCAGCAGACCCTCTAGCGGGGGCTACGAGCAGTACTTC. Its translation: CATSRPSSGGYEQYF.